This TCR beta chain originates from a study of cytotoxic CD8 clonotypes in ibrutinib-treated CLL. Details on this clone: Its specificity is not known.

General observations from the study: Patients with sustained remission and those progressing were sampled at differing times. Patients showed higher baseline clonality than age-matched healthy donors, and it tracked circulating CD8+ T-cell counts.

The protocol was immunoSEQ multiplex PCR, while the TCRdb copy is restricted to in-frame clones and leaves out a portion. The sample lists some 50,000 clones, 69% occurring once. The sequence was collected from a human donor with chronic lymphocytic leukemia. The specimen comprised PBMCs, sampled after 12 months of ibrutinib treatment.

CDR3: CASIRRGSYEQYF. DNA for the CDR3: TGTGCCAGCATCCGGAGGGGTTCCTACGAGCAGTACTTC. This chain uses TRBV6-1 with TRBJ2-7, with D tentatively TRBD2 (6 bases). The CDR3 totals 13 residues. V was cut by 7 bases and J by 1 base, with 11 bases left in between. The germline gives CDR1 MNHNS, CDR2 SASEGT.